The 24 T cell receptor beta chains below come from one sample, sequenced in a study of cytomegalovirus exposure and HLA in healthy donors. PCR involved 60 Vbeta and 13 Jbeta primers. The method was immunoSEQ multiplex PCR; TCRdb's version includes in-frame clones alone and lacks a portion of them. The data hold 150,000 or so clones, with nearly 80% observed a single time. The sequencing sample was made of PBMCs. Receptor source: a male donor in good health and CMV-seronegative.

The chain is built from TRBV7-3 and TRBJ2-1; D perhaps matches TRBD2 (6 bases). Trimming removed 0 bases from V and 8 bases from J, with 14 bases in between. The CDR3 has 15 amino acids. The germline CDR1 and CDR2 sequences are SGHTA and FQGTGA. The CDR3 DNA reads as TGTGCCAGCAGCTTAACCTTGACTAGTTGGCATGAGCAGTTCTTC. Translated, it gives CASSLTLTSWHEQFF.

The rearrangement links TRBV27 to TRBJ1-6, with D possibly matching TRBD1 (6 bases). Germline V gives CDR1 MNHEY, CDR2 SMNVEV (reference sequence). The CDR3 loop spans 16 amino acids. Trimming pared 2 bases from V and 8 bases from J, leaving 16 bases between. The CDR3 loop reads CASSLGTKGPDSPLHF. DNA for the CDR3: TGTGCCAGCAGTTTAGGGACAAAGGGGCCAGATTCACCCCTCCACTTT.

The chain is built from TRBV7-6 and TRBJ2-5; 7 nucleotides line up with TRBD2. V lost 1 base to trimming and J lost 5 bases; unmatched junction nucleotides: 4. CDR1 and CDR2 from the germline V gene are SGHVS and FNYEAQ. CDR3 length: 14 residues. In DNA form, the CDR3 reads TGTGCCAGCAGCTTAGGAGCCGGGGGGGAGACCCAGTACTTC. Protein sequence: CASSLGAGGETQYF. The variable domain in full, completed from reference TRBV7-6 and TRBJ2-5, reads GAGVSQSPRYKVTKRGQDVALRCDPISGHVSLYWYRQALGQGPEFLTYFNYEAQQDKSGLPNDRFSAERPEGSISTLTIQRTEQRDSAMYRCASSLGAGGETQYFGPGTRLLVL.

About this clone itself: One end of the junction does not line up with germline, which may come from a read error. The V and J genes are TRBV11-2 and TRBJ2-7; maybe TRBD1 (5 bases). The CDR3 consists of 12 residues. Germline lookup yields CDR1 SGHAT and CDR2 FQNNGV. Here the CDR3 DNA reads TGTGCCAGCAGCTTAGGTCCAGGGCCCCCGGACTTC. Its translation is CASSLGPGPPDF.

CDR3 in amino acids: CASSPLREGQFGHEQYF. The CDR3 DNA reads TGTGCCAGCTCACCATTGCGGGAGGGCCAATTCGGCCACGAGCAGTACTTC. The V gene is TRBV18, the J gene TRBJ2-7, with 9 bases aligning to TRBD2. This CDR3 spans 17 amino acids. CDR1 is KGHSH, CDR2 LQKENI, per germline. The junction had 13 bases not matched to a gene; V was cut back by 2 bases and J by 5 bases.

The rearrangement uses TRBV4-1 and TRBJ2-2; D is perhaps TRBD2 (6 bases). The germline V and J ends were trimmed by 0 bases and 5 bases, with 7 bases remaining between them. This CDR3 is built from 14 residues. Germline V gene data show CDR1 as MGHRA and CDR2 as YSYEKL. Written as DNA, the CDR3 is TGCGCCAGCAGCCAAGATGGGGGGACCGGGGAGCTGTTTTTT. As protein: CASSQDGGTGELFF.

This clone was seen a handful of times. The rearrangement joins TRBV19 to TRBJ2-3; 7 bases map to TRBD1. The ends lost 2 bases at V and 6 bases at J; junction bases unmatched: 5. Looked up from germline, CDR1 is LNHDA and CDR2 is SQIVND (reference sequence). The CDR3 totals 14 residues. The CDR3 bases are TGTGCCAGTAGTATATCACAGGGGCGGGATACGCAGTATTTT. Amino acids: CASSISQGRDTQYF.

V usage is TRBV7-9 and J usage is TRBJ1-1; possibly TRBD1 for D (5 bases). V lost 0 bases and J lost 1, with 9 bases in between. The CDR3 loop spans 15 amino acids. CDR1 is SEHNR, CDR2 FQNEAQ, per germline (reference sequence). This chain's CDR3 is CASSLAGGENTEAFF. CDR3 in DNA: TGTGCCAGCAGCTTAGCCGGGGGAGAGAACACTGAAGCTTTCTTT. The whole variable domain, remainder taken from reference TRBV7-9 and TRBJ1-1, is DTGVSQNPRHKITKRGQNVTFRCDPISEHNRLYWYRQTLGQGPEFLTYFQNEAQLEKSRLLSDRFSAERPKGSFSTLEIQRTEQGDSAMYLCASSLAGGENTEAFFGQGTRLTVV.

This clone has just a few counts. In nucleotides, the CDR3 is TGTGCCAGCAGAGGACTAGGCAACTACAATGAGCAGTTCTTC. It encodes CASRGLGNYNEQFF. The genes are TRBV27 and TRBJ2-1, with TRBD2 identical over 7 bases. After removal of 6 bases from V and 3 bases from J, the junction contained 5 bases not matched to a gene. The CDR3 covers 14 residues. Per germline, CDR1 MNHEY and CDR2 SMNVEV (reference sequence).

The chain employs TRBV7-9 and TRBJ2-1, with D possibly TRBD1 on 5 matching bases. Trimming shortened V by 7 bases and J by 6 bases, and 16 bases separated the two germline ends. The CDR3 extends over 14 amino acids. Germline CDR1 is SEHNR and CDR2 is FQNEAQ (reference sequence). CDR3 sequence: CASTKGYQGNEQFF. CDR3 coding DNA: TGTGCCAGCACCAAGGGGTACCAAGGCAATGAGCAGTTCTTC.

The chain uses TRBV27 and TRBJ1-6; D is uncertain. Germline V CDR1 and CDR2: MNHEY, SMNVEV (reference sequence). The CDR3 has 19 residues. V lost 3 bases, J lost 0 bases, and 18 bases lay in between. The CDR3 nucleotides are TGTGCCAGCAGTTTCACTCGGCGGGAAGGGAGCTCCTATAATTCACCCCTCCACTTT. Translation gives CASSFTRREGSSYNSPLHF.

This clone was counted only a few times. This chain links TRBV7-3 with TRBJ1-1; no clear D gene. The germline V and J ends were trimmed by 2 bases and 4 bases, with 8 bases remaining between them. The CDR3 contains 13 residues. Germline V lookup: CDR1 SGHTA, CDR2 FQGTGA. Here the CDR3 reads CASSLVVSTEAFF. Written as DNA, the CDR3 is TGTGCCAGCAGCTTAGTGGTTAGCACTGAAGCTTTCTTT. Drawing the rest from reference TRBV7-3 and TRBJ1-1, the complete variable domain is GAGVSQTPSNKVTEKGKYVELRCDPISGHTALYWYRQSLGQGPEFLIYFQGTGAADDSGLPNDRFFAVRPEGSVSTLKIQRTERGDSAVYLCASSLVVSTEAFFGQGTRLTVV.

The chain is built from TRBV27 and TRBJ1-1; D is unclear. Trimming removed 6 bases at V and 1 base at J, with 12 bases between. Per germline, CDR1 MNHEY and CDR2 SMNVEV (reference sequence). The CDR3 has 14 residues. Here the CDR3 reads CASSVLPGNTEAFF. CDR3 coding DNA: TGTGCCAGCAGCGTGTTACCGGGGAACACTGAAGCTTTCTTT.

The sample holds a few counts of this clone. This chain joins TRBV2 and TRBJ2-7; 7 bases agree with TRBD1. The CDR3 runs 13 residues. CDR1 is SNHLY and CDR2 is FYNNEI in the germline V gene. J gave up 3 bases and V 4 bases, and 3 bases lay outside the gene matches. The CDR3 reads CASSGTGNYEQYF. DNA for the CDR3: TGTGCCAGCAGTGGGACAGGAAACTACGAGCAGTACTTC.

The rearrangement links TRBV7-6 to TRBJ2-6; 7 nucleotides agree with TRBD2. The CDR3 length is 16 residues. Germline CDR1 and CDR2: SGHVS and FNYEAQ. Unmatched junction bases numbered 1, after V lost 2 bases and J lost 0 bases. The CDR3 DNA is TGTGCCAGCAGCTTACGGGGGGACTCTGGGGCCAACGTCCTGACTTTC. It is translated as CASSLRGDSGANVLTF.

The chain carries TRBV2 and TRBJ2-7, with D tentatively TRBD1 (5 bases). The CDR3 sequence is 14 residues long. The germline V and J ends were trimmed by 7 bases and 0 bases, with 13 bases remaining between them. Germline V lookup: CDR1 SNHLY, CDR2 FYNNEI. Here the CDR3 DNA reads TGTGCCAGCAATCTGGACATCCGCTCCTACGAGCAGTACTTC. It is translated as CASNLDIRSYEQYF.

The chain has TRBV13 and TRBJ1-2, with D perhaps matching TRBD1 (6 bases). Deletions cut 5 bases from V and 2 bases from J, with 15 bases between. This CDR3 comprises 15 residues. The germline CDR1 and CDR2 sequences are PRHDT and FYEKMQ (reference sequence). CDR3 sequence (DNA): TGTGCCAGCAGCATTCAGACAGGCTTAAACTATGGCTACACCTTC. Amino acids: CASSIQTGLNYGYTF.

The CDR3 DNA reads TGTGCCAGCAGCTTGGCTCCCGTTAATGGCTACACCTTC. Protein product: CASSLAPVNGYTF. The V gene is TRBV5-6, the J gene TRBJ1-2, with D unclear. The CDR3 covers 13 residues. Trimming removed 0 bases at V and 6 bases at J, with 9 bases between. The germline gives CDR1 SGHDT, CDR2 YYEEEE.

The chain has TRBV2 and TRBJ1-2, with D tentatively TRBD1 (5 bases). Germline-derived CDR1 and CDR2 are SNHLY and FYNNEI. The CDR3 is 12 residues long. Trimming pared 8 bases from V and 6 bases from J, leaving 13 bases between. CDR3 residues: CASHQGGDGYTF. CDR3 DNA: TGTGCCAGCCATCAGGGAGGGGATGGCTACACCTTC. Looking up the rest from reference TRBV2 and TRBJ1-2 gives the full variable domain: EPEVTQTPSHQVTQMGQEVILRCVPISNHLYFYWYRQILGQKVEFLVSFYNNEISEKSEIFDDQFSVERPDGSNFTLKIRSTKLEDSAMYFCASHQGGDGYTFGSGTRLTVV.

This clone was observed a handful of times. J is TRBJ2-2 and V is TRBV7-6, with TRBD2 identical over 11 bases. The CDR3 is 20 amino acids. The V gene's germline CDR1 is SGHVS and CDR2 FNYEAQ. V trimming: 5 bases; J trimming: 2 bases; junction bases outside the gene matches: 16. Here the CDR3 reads CASSLWFPGLAGNNTGELFF. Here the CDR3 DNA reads TGTGCCAGCAGCCTCTGGTTCCCCGGACTAGCGGGCAATAACACCGGGGAGCTGTTTTTT.

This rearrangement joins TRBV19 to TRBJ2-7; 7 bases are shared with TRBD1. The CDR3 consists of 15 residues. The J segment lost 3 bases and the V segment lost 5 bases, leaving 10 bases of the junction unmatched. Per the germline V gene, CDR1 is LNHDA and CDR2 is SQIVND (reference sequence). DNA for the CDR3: TGTGCCAGTAGTTATGGGACAGCCCTAATCTACGAGCAGTACTTC. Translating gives CASSYGTALIYEQYF.

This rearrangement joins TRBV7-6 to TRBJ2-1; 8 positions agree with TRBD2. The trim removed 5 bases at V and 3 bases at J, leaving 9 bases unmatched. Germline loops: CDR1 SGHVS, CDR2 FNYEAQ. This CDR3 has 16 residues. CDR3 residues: CASSPDPGTSYNEQFF. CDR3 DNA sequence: TGTGCCAGCAGCCCGGACCCCGGGACTAGCTACAATGAGCAGTTCTTC.

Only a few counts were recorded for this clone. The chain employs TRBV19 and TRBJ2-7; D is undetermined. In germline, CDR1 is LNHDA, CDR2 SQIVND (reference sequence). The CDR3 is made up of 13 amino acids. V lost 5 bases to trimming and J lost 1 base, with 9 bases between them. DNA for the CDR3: TGTGCCAGTAGTTGGGCTGAGTCCTACGAGCAGTACTTC. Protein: CASSWAESYEQYF. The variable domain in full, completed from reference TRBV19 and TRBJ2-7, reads DGGITQSPKYLFRKEGQNVTLSCEQNLNHDAMYWYRQDPGQGLRLIYYSQIVNDFQKGDIAEGYSVSREKKESFPLTVTSAQKNPTAFYLCASSWAESYEQYFGPGTRLTVT.

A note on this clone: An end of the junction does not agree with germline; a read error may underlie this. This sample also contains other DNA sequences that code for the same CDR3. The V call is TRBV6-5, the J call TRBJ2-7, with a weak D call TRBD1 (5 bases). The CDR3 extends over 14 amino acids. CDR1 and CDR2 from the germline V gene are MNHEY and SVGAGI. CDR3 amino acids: CAISDPRDSYEQYF. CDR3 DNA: TGTGCCATCAGTGACCCCAGGGATTCCTACGAGCAGTACTTC.